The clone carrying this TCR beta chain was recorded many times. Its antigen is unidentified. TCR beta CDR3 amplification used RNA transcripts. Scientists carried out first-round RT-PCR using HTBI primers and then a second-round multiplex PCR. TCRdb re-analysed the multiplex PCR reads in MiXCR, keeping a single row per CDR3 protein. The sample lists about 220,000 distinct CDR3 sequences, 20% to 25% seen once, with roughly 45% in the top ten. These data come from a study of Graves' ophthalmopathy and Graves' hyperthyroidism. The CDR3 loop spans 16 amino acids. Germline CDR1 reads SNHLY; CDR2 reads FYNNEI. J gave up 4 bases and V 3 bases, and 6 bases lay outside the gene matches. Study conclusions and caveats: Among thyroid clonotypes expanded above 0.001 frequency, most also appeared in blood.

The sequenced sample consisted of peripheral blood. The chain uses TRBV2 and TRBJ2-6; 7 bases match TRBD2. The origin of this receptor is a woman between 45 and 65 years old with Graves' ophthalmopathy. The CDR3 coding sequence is TGTGCCAGCAGTGATCAGGGAGGGTCCGGGGCCAACGTCCTGACTTTC. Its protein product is CASSDQGGSGANVLTF.